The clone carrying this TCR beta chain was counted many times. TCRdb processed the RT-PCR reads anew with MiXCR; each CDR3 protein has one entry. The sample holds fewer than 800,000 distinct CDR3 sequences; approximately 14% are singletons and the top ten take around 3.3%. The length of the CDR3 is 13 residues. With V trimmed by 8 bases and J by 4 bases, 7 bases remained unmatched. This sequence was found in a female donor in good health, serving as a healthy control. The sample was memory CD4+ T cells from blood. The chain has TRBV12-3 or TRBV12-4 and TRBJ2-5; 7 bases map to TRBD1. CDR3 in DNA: TGTGCCAGCGGGCTGACAGGGCGAGAGACCCAGTACTTC. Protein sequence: CASGLTGRETQYF.